These 24 T cell receptor beta chains share one sample of origin, sequenced in a study of CD8 T cells in ankylosing spondylitis. TCRdb reprocessed the 5' RACE reads via MiXCR and lists one record per CDR3 protein. Of 200,000 to 300,000 distinct CDR3 sequences in the sample, around 8% were seen once. Sequencing was done on a sample of blood, either unsorted or a sorted T cell fraction (not recorded which). The receptors were sampled from a female donor with ankylosing spondylitis or in good health (not recorded which).

This clonotype was seen repeatedly, ten times or more. The V call is TRBV5-1, the J call TRBJ2-5, with D perhaps TRBD1 or TRBD2 (5 bases each). Between the trimmed V and J ends, which lost 0 bases and 5 bases, there was a span of 17 bases. The germline V gene encodes CDR1 SGHRS and CDR2 YFSETQ. The CDR3 spans 16 residues. The CDR3 sequence is CASSLDPGLKRETQYF. CDR3 coding DNA: TGCGCCAGCAGCTTGGACCCGGGGCTGAAAAGGGAGACCCAGTACTTC.

The sample holds many counts of this clonotype. One end of the junction does not line up with germline, which may come from a read error. The chain employs TRBV10-3 and TRBJ2-2; TRBD2 matches at 7 bases. Per germline, CDR1 ENHRY and CDR2 SYGVKD. The CDR3 length is 13 residues. In DNA, the CDR3 is TGTACCATCAGCCCGGGACTACCAGGGGAGCTGTTTTTT. Translation gives CTISPGLPGELFF.

This clonotype came up many times. V gene TRBV5-5 combines with J gene TRBJ2-7; 13 bases are shared with TRBD2. The germline V gene has CDR1 SGHKS and CDR2 YYEKEE (reference sequence). CDR3 length: 16 amino acids. The trim removed 5 bases at V and 0 bases at J, leaving 5 bases unmatched. This chain's CDR3 is CASSPGLAGDSYEQYF. The CDR3 DNA reads as TGTGCCAGCAGTCCAGGACTAGCGGGAGACTCCTACGAGCAGTACTTC.

A few counts support this clonotype. This chain's CDR3 is CASSLGGEAEGTRYRGYTF. As DNA, the CDR3 is TGTGCCAGCAGCTTAGGGGGAGAAGCGGAAGGGACAAGGTATCGGGGCTACACCTTC. This chain links TRBV11-1 with TRBJ1-2; a possible D gene is TRBD1 (6 bases). The CDR3 has 19 residues. Germline values: CDR1 SGHAT, CDR2 FQDESV (reference sequence). V lost 1 base and J lost 8, with 29 bases in between.

This clonotype showed up many times. V gene TRBV7-2 combines with J gene TRBJ2-7; TRBD2 matches 13 bases. The CDR3 contains 17 residues. Trimming cost V 1 base and J 2 bases; bases outside gene matches: 5. Germline assignment: CDR1 SGHTA and CDR2 FQGNSA. CDR3 sequence (DNA): TGTGCCAGCAGCTTAGAACTAGCGGGAGGGCCTACCTACGAGCAGTACTTC. Its translation is CASSLELAGGPTYEQYF.

This clonotype occurred many times. The V gene is TRBV20-1, the J gene TRBJ2-1, with D unresolved. Between the trimmed V and J ends, which lost 6 bases and 0 bases, there was a span of 12 bases. The CDR3 totals 14 residues. Germline lookup yields CDR1 DFQATT and CDR2 SNEGSKA (reference sequence). The CDR3 reads CSALMESSYNEQFF. CDR3 coding DNA: TGCAGTGCCCTTATGGAGAGCTCCTACAATGAGCAGTTCTTC.

At least ten counts were recorded for this clonotype. The chain carries TRBV7-2 and TRBJ2-3; no firm D call. The CDR3 is 14 residues long. In germline, CDR1 is SGHTA, CDR2 FQGNSA. With 1 base removed from V and 1 base from J, the gap between germline ends came to 6 bases. This chain's CDR3 is CASSLGFGTDTQYF. The CDR3 region has the DNA TGTGCCAGCAGCTTAGGGTTTGGCACAGATACGCAGTATTTT. The entire variable domain, with the rest obtained from reference TRBV7-2 and TRBJ2-3, is as follows: GAGVSQSPSNKVTEKGKDVELRCDPISGHTALYWYRQSLGQGLEFLIYFQGNSAPDKSGLPSDRFSAERTGGSVSTLTIQRTQQEDSAVYLCASSLGFGTDTQYFGPGTRLTVL.

Ten or more counts support this clonotype. V usage is TRBV6-9 and J usage is TRBJ1-2; the D is unclear. The CDR3 is 18 amino acids. The germline V gene encodes CDR1 MNHGY and CDR2 SVAAGI. V dropped 1 base and J dropped 4 bases, with 22 bases sitting between them. The CDR3 nucleotides are TGTGCCAGCAGTTATTGGGTAAAGGGTGATCGGGCACTCTATGGCTACACCTTC. It is translated as CASSYWVKGDRALYGYTF.

V and J are TRBV7-9 and TRBJ2-7, with unresolved D. Trimming pared 7 bases from V and 0 bases from J, leaving 10 bases between. In germline, CDR1 is SEHNR, CDR2 FQNEAQ (reference sequence). This CDR3 contains 13 residues. CDR3 in DNA: TGTGCCAGCACTGACCTCAGCTCCTACGAGCAGTACTTC. Protein sequence: CASTDLSSYEQYF.

This clonotype was detected ten times or more. The V call is TRBV5-1, the J call TRBJ2-7; 11 nucleotides line up with TRBD1. Germline loops: CDR1 SGHRS, CDR2 YFSETQ. This CDR3 is 16 amino acids long. With 0 bases clipped from V and 3 bases from J, the junction kept 5 bases outside the gene matches. The CDR3 loop is CASSLVRTGGIYEQYF. CDR3 DNA sequence: TGCGCCAGCAGCTTGGTTCGGACAGGGGGCATCTACGAGCAGTACTTC.

The sample holds a few counts of this clonotype. The J gene is TRBJ2-5, the V gene TRBV20-1; TRBD2 matches 9 bases. Germline V gene data show CDR1 as DFQATT and CDR2 as SNEGSKA (reference sequence). Losses at the gene ends were 3 bases for V and 3 bases for J; bases not matched to a gene: 5. This CDR3 is 14 amino acids long. This CDR3 is CSASRLADEETQYF. The CDR3, as DNA: TGCAGTGCTAGTCGACTAGCGGACGAAGAGACCCAGTACTTC.

This clonotype showed up many times. The CDR3 DNA reads TGTGCCAGCAGTTCCGAAGACAGCTGGGGCACCGGGGAGCTGTTTTTT. The encoded protein is CASSSEDSWGTGELFF. The chain carries TRBV12-3 or TRBV12-4 and TRBJ2-2; TRBD1 is a possible D gene (5 bases). The CDR3 spans 16 residues. Trimming pared 4 bases from V and 4 bases from J, leaving 16 bases between.

This clonotype was picked up many times. The CDR3 here is CASSFGLGGTETQYF. The CDR3 DNA follows: TGTGCCAGCAGTTTTGGGCTAGGGGGAACGGAGACCCAGTACTTC. The chain is built from TRBV12-3 or TRBV12-4 and TRBJ2-5, with D possibly being TRBD1 (6 bases). The CDR3 contains 15 residues. V lost 3 bases and J 5 bases, leaving 16 bases between the germline ends.

There are many counts of this clonotype. The V gene is TRBV10-3, the J gene TRBJ1-3; D remains unclear. Germline V gives CDR1 ENHRY, CDR2 SYGVKD. V shed 6 bases and J shed 0 bases, with 6 bases lying between them. The CDR3 totals 13 residues. The CDR3 spells CAIRDPSGNTIYF. The CDR3 bases are TGTGCCATCAGGGACCCCTCTGGAAACACCATATATTTT.

Points on this clonotype: A single base separates this from a much larger clone, so it may be a read error. V is TRBV6-2 or TRBV6-3 and J is TRBJ2-7, with D perhaps matching TRBD2 (5 bases). Deletions cut 4 bases from V and 3 bases from J, with 22 bases between. Germline V CDR1 and CDR2: MNHEY, SVGEGT. This CDR3 has 17 amino acids. The CDR3 DNA is TGTGCCAGCAGTTCCCCGCGGGCAGAGGGCCGGCGCTACGAGCAGTACTTC. This translates into CASSSPRAEGRRYEQYF.

This clonotype was detected only a few times. CDR3 coding DNA: TGTGCCAGCAGCCCCATTCGTGGCGGGAGAAGGATAGGGACCCAGTACTTC. Protein product: CASSPIRGGRRIGTQYF. V is TRBV7-9 and J is TRBJ2-5; TRBD2 matches at 7 bases. The CDR3 is 17 residues long. Germline lookup yields CDR1 SEHNR and CDR2 FQNEAQ (reference sequence). The trim removed 5 bases at V and 7 bases at J, leaving 19 bases unmatched.

J is TRBJ2-7 and V is TRBV6-5, with D perhaps TRBD1 (6 bases). Trimming removed 5 bases from V and 7 bases from J, with 21 bases in between. The CDR3 has 15 amino acids. Germline loops: CDR1 MNHEY, CDR2 SVGAGI. CDR3 residues: CASSPEDSLLQEQYF. CDR3 in DNA: TGTGCCAGCAGTCCAGAGGACAGCCTCCTACAGGAGCAGTACTTC.

This clonotype was detected ten times or more. The chain combines TRBV20-1 with TRBJ2-7; 7 bases match TRBD1. The CDR3 length is 15 residues. Germline V gene sequence: CDR1 DFQATT, CDR2 SNEGSKA (reference sequence). Losses at the gene ends were 2 bases for V and 1 base for J; bases not matched to a gene: 8. Here the CDR3 reads CSARPRQGISYEQYF. Written as DNA, the CDR3 is TGCAGTGCTAGACCTCGACAGGGTATATCCTACGAGCAGTACTTC.

The V and J genes are TRBV28 and TRBJ2-1; 7 positions match TRBD1. The trim removed 2 bases at V and 7 bases at J, leaving 8 bases unmatched. The CDR3 extends over 15 amino acids. CDR1 and CDR2 (germline): MDHEN, SYDVKM. CDR3 sequence reads: CASSLIGGGSNEQFF. The DNA of the CDR3 is TGTGCCAGCAGTTTAATAGGGGGCGGCAGTAATGAGCAGTTCTTC.

The chain has TRBV6-1 and TRBJ2-7; D is possibly TRBD1 (5 bases). CDR1 and CDR2 from the germline V gene are MNHNS and SASEGT. Trimming pared 3 bases from V and 6 bases from J, leaving 15 bases between. The CDR3 runs to 14 residues. In DNA form, the CDR3 reads TGTGCCAGCAGTGAGTTTCGGCAGGGCGGCGAGCAGTACTTC. Amino acids: CASSEFRQGGEQYF.

This clonotype occurred many times. CDR3 amino acids: CASSLGYGQETQYF. The DNA for the CDR3 is TGTGCCAGCAGCTTGGGGTACGGTCAAGAGACCCAGTACTTC. This chain joins TRBV5-6 and TRBJ2-5; D gene uncertain. Germline loops: CDR1 SGHDT, CDR2 YYEEEE. Trimming cost V 0 bases and J 2 bases, with 8 bases left between them. This CDR3 contains 14 residues.

The sample holds a few counts of this clonotype. Being one base from a much bigger clone, this may be a read error. CDR3 sequence reads: CASSGTGGNQPQHF. The CDR3, as DNA: TGTGCCAGCAGTGGGACAGGGGGCAATCAGCCCCAGCATTTT. The chain uses TRBV2 and TRBJ1-5; 9 bases line up with TRBD1. The ends lost 4 bases at V and 2 bases at J; junction bases unmatched: 0. Germline-derived CDR1 and CDR2 are SNHLY and FYNNEI. The CDR3 extends over 14 amino acids.

This clonotype came up many times. The J gene is TRBJ2-1, the V gene TRBV20-1; 9 positions match TRBD2. CDR1 and CDR2 from the germline V gene are DFQATT and SNEGSKA (reference sequence). V lost 3 bases, J lost 2 bases, and 5 bases stayed unmatched. The CDR3 loop spans 15 amino acids. The CDR3 loop reads CSASPLAGPYNEQFF. The CDR3, as DNA: TGCAGTGCTAGCCCCCTAGCGGGACCCTACAATGAGCAGTTCTTC.

This clonotype appeared many times. This sequence joins TRBV7-9 and TRBJ1-2, with 7 bases fitting TRBD1. CDR1 is SEHNR and CDR2 is FQNEAQ in the germline V gene (reference sequence). This CDR3 region has 12 residues. The J segment lost 6 bases and the V segment lost 5 bases, leaving 3 bases of the junction unmatched. CDR3 protein: CASSPGTDGYTF. The CDR3, as DNA: TGTGCCAGCAGCCCAGGGACAGATGGCTACACCTTC.